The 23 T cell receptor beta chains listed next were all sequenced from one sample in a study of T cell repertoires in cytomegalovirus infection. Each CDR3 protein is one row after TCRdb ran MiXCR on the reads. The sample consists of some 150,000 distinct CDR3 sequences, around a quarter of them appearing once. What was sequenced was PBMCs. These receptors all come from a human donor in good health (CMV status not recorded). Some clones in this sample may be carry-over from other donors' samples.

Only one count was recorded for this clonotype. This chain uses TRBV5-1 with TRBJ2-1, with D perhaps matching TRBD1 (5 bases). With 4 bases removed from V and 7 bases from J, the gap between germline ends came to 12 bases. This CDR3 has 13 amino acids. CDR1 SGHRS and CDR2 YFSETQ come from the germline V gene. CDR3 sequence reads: CASSVAGANEQFF. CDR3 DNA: TGCGCCAGCAGCGTGGCTGGGGCTAATGAGCAGTTCTTC.

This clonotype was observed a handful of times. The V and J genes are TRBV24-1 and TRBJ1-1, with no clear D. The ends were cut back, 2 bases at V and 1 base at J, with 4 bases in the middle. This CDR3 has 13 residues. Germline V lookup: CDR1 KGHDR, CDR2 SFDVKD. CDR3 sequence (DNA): TGTGCCACCAGTGATTGGGGGAACACTGAAGCTTTCTTT. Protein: CATSDWGNTEAFF.

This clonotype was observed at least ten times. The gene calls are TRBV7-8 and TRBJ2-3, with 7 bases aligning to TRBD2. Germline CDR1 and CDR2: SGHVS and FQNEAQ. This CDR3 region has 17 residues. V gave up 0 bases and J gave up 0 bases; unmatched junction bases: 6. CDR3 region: CASSLAPSGASTDTQYF. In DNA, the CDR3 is TGTGCCAGCAGCTTAGCGCCTAGCGGAGCTAGCACAGATACGCAGTATTTT.

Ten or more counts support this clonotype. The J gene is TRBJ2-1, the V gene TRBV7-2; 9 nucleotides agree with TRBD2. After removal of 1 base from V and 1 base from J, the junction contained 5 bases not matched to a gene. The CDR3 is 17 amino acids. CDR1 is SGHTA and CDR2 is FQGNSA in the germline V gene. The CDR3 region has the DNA TGTGCCAGCAGCTTAGGAAGGACTAGCGCATCCTACAATGAGCAGTTCTTC. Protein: CASSLGRTSASYNEQFF.

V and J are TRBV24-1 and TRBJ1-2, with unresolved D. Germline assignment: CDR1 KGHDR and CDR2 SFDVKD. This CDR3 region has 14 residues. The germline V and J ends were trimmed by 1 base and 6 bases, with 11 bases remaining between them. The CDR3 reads CATSDFTVEDGYTF. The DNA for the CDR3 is TGTGCCACCAGTGATTTTACAGTGGAAGATGGCTACACCTTC.

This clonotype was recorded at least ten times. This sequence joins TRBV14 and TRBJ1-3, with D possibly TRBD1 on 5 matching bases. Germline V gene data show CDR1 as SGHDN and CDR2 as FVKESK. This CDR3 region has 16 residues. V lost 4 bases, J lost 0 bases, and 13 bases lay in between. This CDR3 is CASSPIQDRSGNTIYF. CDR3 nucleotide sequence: TGTGCCAGCAGCCCGATACAGGACCGCTCTGGAAACACCATATATTTT.

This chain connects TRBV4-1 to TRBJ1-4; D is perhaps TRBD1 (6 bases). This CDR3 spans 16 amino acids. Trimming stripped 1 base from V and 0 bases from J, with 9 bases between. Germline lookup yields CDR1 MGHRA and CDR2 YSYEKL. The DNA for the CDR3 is TGCGCCAGCAGCCAAGCGGACAGAGCAACTAATGAAAAACTGTTTTTT. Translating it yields CASSQADRATNEKLFF.

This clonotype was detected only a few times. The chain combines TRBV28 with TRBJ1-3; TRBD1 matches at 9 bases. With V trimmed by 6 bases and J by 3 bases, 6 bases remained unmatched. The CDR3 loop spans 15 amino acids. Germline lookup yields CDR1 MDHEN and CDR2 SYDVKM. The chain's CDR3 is CASRRDRAFGNTIYF. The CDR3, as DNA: TGTGCCAGCAGGAGGGACAGGGCTTTTGGAAACACCATATATTTT.

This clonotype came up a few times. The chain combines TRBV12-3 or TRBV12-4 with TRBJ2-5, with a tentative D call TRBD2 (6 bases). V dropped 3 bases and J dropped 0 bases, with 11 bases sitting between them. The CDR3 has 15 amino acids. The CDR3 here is CASSFSGGNQETQYF. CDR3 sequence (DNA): TGTGCCAGCAGTTTTAGTGGGGGGAACCAAGAGACCCAGTACTTC.

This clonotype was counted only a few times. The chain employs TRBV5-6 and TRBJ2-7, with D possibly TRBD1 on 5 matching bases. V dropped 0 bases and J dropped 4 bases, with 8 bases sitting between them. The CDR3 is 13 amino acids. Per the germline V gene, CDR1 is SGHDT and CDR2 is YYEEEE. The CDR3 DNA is TGTGCCAGCAGCTTGGGGACACCATACGAGCAGTACTTC. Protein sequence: CASSLGTPYEQYF.

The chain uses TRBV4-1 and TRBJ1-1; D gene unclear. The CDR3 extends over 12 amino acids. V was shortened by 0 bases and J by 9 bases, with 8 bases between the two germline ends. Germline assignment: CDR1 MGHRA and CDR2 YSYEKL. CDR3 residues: CASSQDETKAFF. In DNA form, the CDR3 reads TGCGCCAGCAGCCAAGATGAGACAAAAGCTTTCTTT.

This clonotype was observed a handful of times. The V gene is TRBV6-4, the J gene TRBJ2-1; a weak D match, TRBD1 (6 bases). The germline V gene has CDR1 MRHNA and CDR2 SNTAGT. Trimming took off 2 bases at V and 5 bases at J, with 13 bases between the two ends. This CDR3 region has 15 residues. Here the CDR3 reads CASSDGQGSHNEQFF. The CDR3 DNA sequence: TGTGCCAGCAGTGACGGGCAGGGGTCCCACAATGAGCAGTTCTTC.

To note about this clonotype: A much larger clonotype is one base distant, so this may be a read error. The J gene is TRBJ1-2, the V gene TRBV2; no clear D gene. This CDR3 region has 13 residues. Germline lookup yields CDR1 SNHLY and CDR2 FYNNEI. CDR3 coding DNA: TGTGCCAGCAGTGAAGCCGGGTTCTCTGGCTCCACCTTC. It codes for CASSEAGFSGSTF.

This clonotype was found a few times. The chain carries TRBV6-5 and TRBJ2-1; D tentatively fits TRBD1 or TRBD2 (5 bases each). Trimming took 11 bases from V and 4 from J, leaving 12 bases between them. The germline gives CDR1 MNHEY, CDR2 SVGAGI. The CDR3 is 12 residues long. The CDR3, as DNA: TGTGCCGCCGGGGCAGCTTACAATGAGCAGTTCTTC. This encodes CAAGAAYNEQFF.

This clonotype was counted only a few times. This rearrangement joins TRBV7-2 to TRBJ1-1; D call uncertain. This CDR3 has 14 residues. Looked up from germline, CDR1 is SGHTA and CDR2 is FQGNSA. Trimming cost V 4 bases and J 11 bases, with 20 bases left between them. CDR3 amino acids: CASSSPPRPPQAFF. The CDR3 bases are TGTGCCAGCAGCTCGCCCCCCAGGCCCCCCCAGGCTTTCTTT.

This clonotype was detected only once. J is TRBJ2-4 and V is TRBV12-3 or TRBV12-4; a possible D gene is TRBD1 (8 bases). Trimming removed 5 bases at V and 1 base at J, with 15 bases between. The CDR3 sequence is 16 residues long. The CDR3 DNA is TGTGCCAGCAGTGGGGCGGGGGACAGGGCCAAAAACATTCAGTACTTC. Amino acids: CASSGAGDRAKNIQYF.

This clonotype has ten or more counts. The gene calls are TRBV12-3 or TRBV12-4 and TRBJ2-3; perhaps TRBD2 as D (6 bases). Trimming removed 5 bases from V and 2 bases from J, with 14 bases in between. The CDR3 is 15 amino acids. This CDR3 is CASSGDWLSTDTQYF. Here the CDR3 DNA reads TGTGCCAGCAGTGGGGACTGGCTTTCCACAGATACGCAGTATTTT.

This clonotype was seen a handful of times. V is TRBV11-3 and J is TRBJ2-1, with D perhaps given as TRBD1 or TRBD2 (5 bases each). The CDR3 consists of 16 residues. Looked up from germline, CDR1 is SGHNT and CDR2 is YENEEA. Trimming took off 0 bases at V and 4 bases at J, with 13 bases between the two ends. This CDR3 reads CASSLDRGSFYNEQFF. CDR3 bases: TGTGCCAGCAGCTTAGATCGGGGCAGCTTTTACAATGAGCAGTTCTTC.

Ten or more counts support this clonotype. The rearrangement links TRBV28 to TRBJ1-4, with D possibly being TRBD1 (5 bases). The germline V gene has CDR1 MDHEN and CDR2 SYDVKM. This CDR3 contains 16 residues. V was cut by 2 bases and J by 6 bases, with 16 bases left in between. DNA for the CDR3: TGTGCCAGCAGTTTACCCCCGGGGCCCGGGGATGAAAAACTGTTTTTT. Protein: CASSLPPGPGDEKLFF. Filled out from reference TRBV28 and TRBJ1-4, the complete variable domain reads DVKVTQSSRYLVKRTGEKVFLECVQDMDHENMFWYRQDPGLGLRLIYFSYDVKMKEKGDIPEGYSVSREKKERFSLILESASTNQTSMYLCASSLPPGPGDEKLFFGSGTQLSVL.

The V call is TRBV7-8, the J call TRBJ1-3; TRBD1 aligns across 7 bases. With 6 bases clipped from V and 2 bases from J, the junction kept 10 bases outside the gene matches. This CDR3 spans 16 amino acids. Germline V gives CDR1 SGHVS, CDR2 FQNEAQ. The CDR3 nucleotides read TGTGCCAGCAGGTCCAACCGGGACAGCGCTGGAAACACCATATATTTT. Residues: CASRSNRDSAGNTIYF.

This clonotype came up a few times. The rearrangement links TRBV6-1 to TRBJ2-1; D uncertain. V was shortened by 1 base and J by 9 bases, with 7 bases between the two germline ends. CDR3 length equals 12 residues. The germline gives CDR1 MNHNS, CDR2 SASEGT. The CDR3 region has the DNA TGTGCCAGCAGTGAAGTTGTGGGTGAGCAGTTCTTC. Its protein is CASSEVVGEQFF.

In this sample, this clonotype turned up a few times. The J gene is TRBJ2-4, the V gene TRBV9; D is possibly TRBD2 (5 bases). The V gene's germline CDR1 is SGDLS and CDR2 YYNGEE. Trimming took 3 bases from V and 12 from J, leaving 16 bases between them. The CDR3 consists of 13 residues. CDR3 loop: CASSGLGKGSQYF. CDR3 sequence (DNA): TGTGCCAGCAGCGGACTCGGGAAAGGGAGTCAGTACTTC.

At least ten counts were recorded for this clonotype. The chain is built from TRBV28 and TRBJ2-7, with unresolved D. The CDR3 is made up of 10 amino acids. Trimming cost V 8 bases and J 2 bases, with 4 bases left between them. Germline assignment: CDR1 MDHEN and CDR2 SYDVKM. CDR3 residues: CASGAYEQYF. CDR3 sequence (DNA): TGTGCCAGCGGGGCCTACGAGCAGTACTTC.